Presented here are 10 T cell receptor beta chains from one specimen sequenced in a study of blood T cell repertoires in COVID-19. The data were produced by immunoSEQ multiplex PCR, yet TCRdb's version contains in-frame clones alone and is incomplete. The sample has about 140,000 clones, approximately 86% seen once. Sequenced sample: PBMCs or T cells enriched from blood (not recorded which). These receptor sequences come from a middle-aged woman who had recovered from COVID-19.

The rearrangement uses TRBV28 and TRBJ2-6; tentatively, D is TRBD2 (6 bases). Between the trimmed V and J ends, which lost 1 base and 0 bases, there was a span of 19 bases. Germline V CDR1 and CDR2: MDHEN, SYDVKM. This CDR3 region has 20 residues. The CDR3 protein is CASSLLGAGSGDSGANVLTF. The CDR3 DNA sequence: TGTGCCAGCAGTTTATTAGGGGCAGGGTCGGGAGACTCTGGGGCCAACGTCCTGACTTTC.

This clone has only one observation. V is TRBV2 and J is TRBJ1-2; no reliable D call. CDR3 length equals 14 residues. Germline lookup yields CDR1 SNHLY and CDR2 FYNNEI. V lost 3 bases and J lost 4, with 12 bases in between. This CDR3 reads CASSEGRVGYGYTF. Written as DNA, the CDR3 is TGTGCCAGCAGTGAGGGTCGGGTAGGCTATGGCTACACCTTC.

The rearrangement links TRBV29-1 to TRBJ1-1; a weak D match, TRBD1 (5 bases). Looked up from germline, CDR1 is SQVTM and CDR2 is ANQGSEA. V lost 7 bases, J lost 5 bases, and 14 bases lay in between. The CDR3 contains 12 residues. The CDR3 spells CSALEGATEAFF. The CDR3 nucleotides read TGCAGCGCCTTGGAAGGGGCGACTGAAGCTTTCTTT.

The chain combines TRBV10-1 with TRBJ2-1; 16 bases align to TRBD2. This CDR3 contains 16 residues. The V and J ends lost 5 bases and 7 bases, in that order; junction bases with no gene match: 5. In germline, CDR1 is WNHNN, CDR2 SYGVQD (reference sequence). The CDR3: CASSTGTSGGGNEQFF. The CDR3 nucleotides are TGCGCCAGCAGTACCGGGACTAGCGGGGGGGGGAATGAGCAGTTCTTC.

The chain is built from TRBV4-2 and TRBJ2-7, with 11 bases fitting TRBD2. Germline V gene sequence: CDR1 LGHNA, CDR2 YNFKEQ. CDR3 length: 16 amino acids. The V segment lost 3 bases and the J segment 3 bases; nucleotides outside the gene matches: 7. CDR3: CASSHRSGTSGYEQYF. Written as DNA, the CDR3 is TGTGCCAGCAGCCACCGATCCGGGACTAGCGGCTACGAGCAGTACTTC.

CDR3 residues: CASRGQGDTGELFF. In DNA, the CDR3 is TGCGCCAGCAGGGGACAGGGGGACACCGGGGAGCTGTTTTTT. The chain is built from TRBV10-2 and TRBJ2-2, with TRBD1 matching over 11 bases. The CDR3 runs 14 residues. Germline loops: CDR1 WSHSY, CDR2 SAAADI. After removal of 6 bases from V and 3 bases from J, the junction contained 0 bases not matched to a gene.

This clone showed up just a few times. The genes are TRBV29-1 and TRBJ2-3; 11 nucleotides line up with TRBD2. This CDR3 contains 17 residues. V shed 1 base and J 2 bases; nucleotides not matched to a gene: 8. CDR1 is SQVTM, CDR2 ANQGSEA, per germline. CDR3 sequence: CSVEGQVAGGPTDTQYF. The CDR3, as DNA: TGCAGCGTTGAAGGGCAGGTAGCGGGAGGGCCCACAGATACGCAGTATTTT.

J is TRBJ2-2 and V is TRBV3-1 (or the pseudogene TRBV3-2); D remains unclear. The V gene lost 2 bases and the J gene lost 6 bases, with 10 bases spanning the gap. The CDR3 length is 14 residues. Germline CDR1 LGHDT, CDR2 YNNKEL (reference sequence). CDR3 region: CASSQLSSSGELFF. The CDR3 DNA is TGTGCCAGCAGCCAATTATCGTCCTCCGGGGAGCTGTTTTTT.

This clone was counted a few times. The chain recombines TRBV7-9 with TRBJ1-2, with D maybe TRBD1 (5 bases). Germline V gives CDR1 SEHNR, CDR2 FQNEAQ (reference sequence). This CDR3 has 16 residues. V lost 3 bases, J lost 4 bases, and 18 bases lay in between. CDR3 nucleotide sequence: TGTGCCAGCAGCTTCAGTGAGACAGCGAGAAGCTATGGCTACACCTTC. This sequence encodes CASSFSETARSYGYTF.

CDR3 nucleotide sequence: TGTGCCAGCAGCCCGATCGGGACAGGGGGCGGCGAGCAGTACTTC. This translates into CASSPIGTGGGEQYF. V is TRBV7-6 and J is TRBJ2-7, with 12 bases lining up with TRBD1. CDR3 length: 15 residues. V dropped 5 bases and J dropped 6; count of bases not matched to a gene: 8. CDR1 is SGHVS, CDR2 FNYEAQ, per germline.